Listed below are T cell receptor beta chains from one sample, sequenced in a study of T cell repertoires in cytomegalovirus infection. For these receptors, no antigen is known. TCRdb reprocessed the reads via MiXCR and lists one record per CDR3 protein. The sample contains about 480,000 distinct CDR3 sequences, about 33% of which appear only once. The starting material was cultured PBMCs, obtained from culture after CMV antigen stimulation. Receptors were obtained from a human donor in good health (CMV status not recorded). Some clones in this sample may be carry-over from other donors' samples. CDR3s include the opening cysteine and the closing phenylalanine or tryptophan. D genes are given only for firm matches. Where a row states a size, it is once, few, many or the class of an expanded clone; other rows omit it.

>-|few|TRBJ2-7|TRBV7-2
CASSLTARDYEQYF
TGTGCCAGCAGCCTAACCGCGAGGGACTACGAGCAGTACTTC
>TRBD1|-|TRBJ1-2|TRBV7-6
CASSPRSRDRGGGYTF
TGTGCCAGCAGCCCTCGGTCCCGGGACAGGGGTGGTGGCTACACCTTC
>TRBD1|few|TRBJ1-5|TRBV28
CASSLHRGSNQPQHF
TGTGCCAGCAGTTTACACAGGGGATCTAATCAGCCCCAGCATTTT
>TRBD1|few|TRBJ2-3|TRBV7-8
CASSLGTGPSTDTQYF
TGTGCCAGCAGCTTAGGGACAGGACCTAGCACAGATACGCAGTATTTT
>-|-|TRBJ1-5|TRBV12-3/TRBV12-4
CASSSGKTGTYQPQHF
TGTGCCAGCAGTTCCGGAAAGACAGGCACGTATCAGCCCCAGCATTTT
>-|-|TRBJ1-4|TRBV5-1
CASSLAPGVGEKLFF
TGCGCCAGCAGCTTGGCGCCAGGGGTGGGTGAAAAACTGTTTTTT
>TRBD1|few|TRBJ1-3|TRBV29-1
CSVEGPGQGARNTIYF
TGCAGCGTTGAAGGGCCGGGACAGGGGGCAAGAAACACCATATATTTT
>-|-|TRBJ2-1|TRBV7-2
CASSLVQVWEQFF
TGTGCCAGCAGCTTAGTCCAGGTCTGGGAGCAGTTCTTC
>TRBD1|-|TRBJ1-5|TRBV28
CASGWVPGQGYQPQHF
TGTGCCAGCGGGTGGGTACCGGGACAGGGGTATCAGCCCCAGCATTTT
>-|few|TRBJ1-6|TRBV6-2/TRBV6-3
CAGKNDRDNSPLHF
TGTGCCGGCAAAAATGACAGAGATAATTCACCCCTCCACTTT
>TRBD2|few|TRBJ2-1|TRBV29-1
CSVDDLAGYNEQFF
TGCAGCGTTGACGATTTAGCGGGGTACAATGAGCAGTTCTTC
>TRBD1|-|TRBJ2-5|TRBV6-5
CASSYGTGGLQETQYF
TGTGCCAGCAGTTACGGAACAGGGGGCCTTCAAGAGACCCAGTACTTC
>-|-|TRBJ1-4|TRBV30
CACLNEKLFF
TGTGCCTGTTTGAATGAAAAACTGTTTTTT
>TRBD2|-|TRBJ2-3|TRBV4-2
CASSPLSGRPDTQYF
TGTGCCAGCAGCCCCCTCAGCGGGAGACCAGATACGCAGTATTTT
>TRBD2|-|TRBJ2-1|TRBV7-8
CASSLGSSGGSYNEQFF
TGTGCCAGCAGCTTAGGTTCCAGCGGGGGCTCCTACAATGAGCAGTTCTTC
>-|-|TRBJ2-3|TRBV11-2
CASSLGLRVTDTQYF
TGTGCCAGCAGCTTAGGTCTCAGGGTCACAGATACGCAGTATTTT
>-|few|TRBJ2-1|TRBV11-2
CASSPGTSPGQFF
TGTGCCAGCAGCCCCGGGACGTCGCCGGGGCAGTTCTTC